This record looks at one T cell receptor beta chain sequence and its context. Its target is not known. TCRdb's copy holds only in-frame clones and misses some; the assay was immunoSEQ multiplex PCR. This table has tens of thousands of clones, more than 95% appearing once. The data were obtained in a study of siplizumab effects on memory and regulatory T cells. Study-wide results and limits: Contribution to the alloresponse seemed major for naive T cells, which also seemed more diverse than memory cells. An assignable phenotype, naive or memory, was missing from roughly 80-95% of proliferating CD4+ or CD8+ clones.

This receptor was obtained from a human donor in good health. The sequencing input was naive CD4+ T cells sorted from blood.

The CDR3 reads CASSPSRNQPQHF. The CDR3 DNA reads TGTGCCAGCTCACCAAGCAGGAATCAGCCCCAGCATTTT. J is TRBJ1-5 and V is TRBV18, with D unresolved. V gave up 2 bases and J gave up 4 bases, with 6 bases separating them. The CDR3 spans 13 residues. CDR1 and CDR2 from the germline V gene are KGHSH and LQKENI.